This TCR beta chain originates from a study of blood T cell repertoires in COVID-19. Turning to the study itself: Acute and convalescent COVID-19 specimens originated in the United States, Italy and Spain. T cells, B-cell-depleted T cells, or PBMCs provided the cDNA or gDNA that served as material.

Trimming cost V 6 bases and J 2 bases; bases outside gene matches: 4. Germline CDR1 is SGDLS and CDR2 is YYNGEE. CDR3 size: 13 residues. Measured with immunoSEQ multiplex PCR; TCRdb has only the in-frame clones, and not every one. The sample yields about 78,000 clones, 80% to 95% seen once. V gene TRBV9 combines with J gene TRBJ2-5; 7 nucleotides agree with TRBD2. This receptor was obtained from a woman in her 50s in a cohort sampled during active COVID-19. Input material: peripheral blood. The CDR3 DNA is TGTGCCAGCACCCCTAGCGGACAAGAGACCCAGTACTTC. Translated: CASTPSGQETQYF.